The 24 T cell receptor beta chains below all came from one sample that was sequenced in a study of identical twins. One entry per CDR3 protein results from TCRdb running MiXCR on the 5' RACE reads. The repertoire consists of over 600,000 distinct CDR3 sequences, with 21% occurring once and the leading ten covering 4% to 5.5%. These data also formed part of another study, on T cells expressing NK-cell markers.

The sample consisted of PBMCs. These receptors were taken from a woman aged 18 to 35 in good health.

Only a few counts were recorded for this clonotype. The chain joins TRBV6-1 to TRBJ1-1, with 8 bases matching TRBD1. The CDR3 covers 15 residues. Germline V CDR1 and CDR2: MNHNS, SASEGT. The J segment lost 5 bases and the V segment lost 6 bases, leaving 11 bases of the junction unmatched. Here the CDR3 reads CASRRMNRGRTEAFF. The DNA of the CDR3 is TGTGCCAGCAGGCGGATGAACAGGGGGAGAACTGAAGCTTTCTTT.

This clonotype was counted many times. The CDR3 reads CASSLGISSYNEQFF. CDR3 in DNA: TGTGCCAGCAGTTTAGGGATCAGCTCCTACAATGAGCAGTTCTTC. The chain combines TRBV12-3 or TRBV12-4 with TRBJ2-1; D not resolved. V was pared by 1 base and J by 0 bases, with 7 bases between. The CDR3 sequence is 15 residues long.

The sample holds many counts of this clonotype. CDR3 nucleotide sequence: TGCAGCGTTGAGCCTTGGACTAGCGGGAGGGCCCAGGGAGAGCAGTTCTTC. Its protein is CSVEPWTSGRAQGEQFF. This chain connects TRBV29-1 to TRBJ2-1; 15 bases align to TRBD2. Trimming at V came to 3 bases and at J to 10 bases, leaving 13 bases not matched to a gene. The V gene's germline CDR1 is SQVTM and CDR2 ANQGSEA. The CDR3 totals 17 residues.

The chain links TRBV7-8 to TRBJ2-3, with 7 bases that match TRBD2. Trimming removed 5 bases from V and 8 bases from J; junction bases left unmatched: 13. From germline, CDR1 is SGHVS and CDR2 FQNEAQ. The CDR3 spans 15 residues. CDR3 amino acids: CASSPMGLHTGTQYF. The CDR3 bases are TGTGCCAGCAGCCCAATGGGACTACATACTGGTACGCAGTATTTT.

This chain connects TRBV6-5 to TRBJ2-7; D gene unclear. CDR3 size: 16 residues. Trimming pared 0 bases from V and 2 bases from J, leaving 14 bases between. From germline, CDR1 is MNHEY and CDR2 SVGAGI. CDR3 bases: TGTGCCAGCAGTTACTCGATGGGCAGGAGAGCCTACGAGCAGTACTTC. It yields the protein CASSYSMGRRAYEQYF.

This clonotype was observed once. The V call is TRBV5-1, the J call TRBJ2-7; TRBD2 matches 7 bases. The CDR3 has 16 amino acids. The V gene end was trimmed by 2 bases and the J gene end by 6 bases; junction bases not matched to a gene: 14. The germline V gene encodes CDR1 SGHRS and CDR2 YFSETQ. CDR3 protein: CASSLKSAGDDGEQYF. The CDR3 DNA follows: TGCGCCAGCAGCTTAAAGTCTGCGGGAGATGACGGCGAGCAGTACTTC. The complete variable domain, with remaining parts taken from reference TRBV5-1 and TRBJ2-7, reads KAGVTQTPRYLIKTRGQQVTLSCSPISGHRSVSWYQQTPGQGLQFLFEYFSETQRNKGNFPGRFSGRQFSNSRSEMNVSTLELGDSALYLCASSLKSAGDDGEQYFGPGTRLTVT.

V is TRBV7-9 and J is TRBJ1-1; TRBD1 matches 9 bases. This CDR3 has 14 amino acids. The trim removed 5 bases at V and 4 bases at J, leaving 5 bases unmatched. Per the germline V gene, CDR1 is SEHNR and CDR2 is FQNEAQ (reference sequence). The CDR3 spells CASSRDRVGTEAFF. DNA for the CDR3: TGTGCCAGCAGCCGGGACAGGGTCGGCACTGAAGCTTTCTTT.

The rearrangement links TRBV5-5 to TRBJ2-7; D may be TRBD1 (5 bases). Trimming took 2 bases from V and 2 from J, leaving 11 bases between them. The CDR3 is made up of 14 amino acids. From germline, CDR1 is SGHKS and CDR2 YYEKEE (reference sequence). CDR3 in amino acids: CASSFNRQTYEQYF. The CDR3 region has the DNA TGTGCCAGCAGCTTCAACAGGCAAACCTACGAGCAGTACTTC.

J is TRBJ2-3 and V is TRBV10-3; no reliable D call. Germline CDR1 reads ENHRY; CDR2 reads SYGVKD. The CDR3 totals 14 residues. V was pared by 2 bases and J by 3 bases, with 9 bases between. The CDR3 protein is CAISEKQRTDTQYF. The CDR3 DNA is TGTGCCATCAGTGAGAAACAGAGGACAGATACGCAGTATTTT.

The chain uses TRBV20-1 and TRBJ2-2; 7 bases line up with TRBD1. Germline V gives CDR1 DFQATT, CDR2 SNEGSKA (reference sequence). This CDR3 region has 14 residues. Unmatched junction bases numbered 1, after V lost 2 bases and J lost 1 base. CDR3 DNA: TGCAGTGCTAGACGACAGGGGAACACCGGGGAGCTGTTTTTT. It yields the protein CSARRQGNTGELFF.

This clonotype has a count of ten or more. The chain carries TRBV27 and TRBJ1-2; perhaps TRBD1 as D (5 bases). CDR3 size: 12 residues. V was shortened by 5 bases and J by 7 bases, with 11 bases between the two germline ends. Germline CDR1 reads MNHEY; CDR2 reads SMNVEV (reference sequence). The CDR3 spells CASSRSGFGYTF. The DNA of the CDR3 is TGTGCCAGCAGTCGCTCAGGGTTTGGCTACACCTTC.

This clonotype was counted at least ten times. This rearrangement joins TRBV3-1 to TRBJ1-6; D possibly corresponds to TRBD1 (6 bases). Looked up from germline, CDR1 is LGHDT and CDR2 is YNNKEL (reference sequence). This CDR3 spans 16 amino acids. Trimming removed 4 bases at V and 0 bases at J, with 10 bases between. CDR3 sequence: CASSRDRSSYNSPLHF. CDR3 nucleotide sequence: TGTGCCAGCAGCCGTGACAGGAGCTCCTATAATTCACCCCTCCACTTT. Using reference TRBV3-1 and TRBJ1-6 for the parts outside the CDR3, the full variable domain is DTAVSQTPKYLVTQMGNDKSIKCEQNLGHDTMYWYKQDSKKFLKIMFSYNNKELIINETVPNRFSPKSPDKAHLNLHINSLELGDSAVYFCASSRDRSSYNSPLHFGNGTRLTVT.

This clonotype has more than one count but fewer than ten. V and J are TRBV5-1 and TRBJ2-7; D perhaps matches TRBD2 (5 bases). Germline V gene lookup returns CDR1 SGHRS and CDR2 YFSETQ. Trimming removed 4 bases from V and 6 bases from J, with 14 bases in between. There are 13 residues in the CDR3. This CDR3 is CASSPNGVVEQYF. In nucleotides, the CDR3 is TGCGCCAGCAGCCCGAACGGGGTAGTCGAGCAGTACTTC.

This clonotype was counted a few times. The chain has TRBV12-3 or TRBV12-4 and TRBJ2-3; 7 bases map to TRBD2. V lost 3 bases to trimming and J lost 4 bases; unmatched junction nucleotides: 4. This CDR3 has 14 residues. CDR3 sequence reads: CASSFPSGADTQYF. For the CDR3, the DNA is TGTGCCAGCAGTTTTCCTAGCGGTGCAGATACGCAGTATTTT.

The chain uses TRBV20-1 and TRBJ2-3, with 7 bases that match TRBD2. The CDR3 totals 14 residues. Trimming at V came to 5 bases and at J to 4 bases, leaving 9 bases not matched to a gene. The germline gives CDR1 DFQATT, CDR2 SNEGSKA (reference sequence). The CDR3 is CSAALSGYPDTQYF. In DNA form, the CDR3 reads TGCAGTGCTGCCCTTAGCGGGTATCCAGATACGCAGTATTTT.

The gene calls are TRBV10-3 and TRBJ2-7; 9 bases are shared with TRBD2. Germline trimming cut 4 bases from V and 1 base from J; bases unmatched to any gene: 2. The CDR3 is 14 residues long. Germline V gene data show CDR1 as ENHRY and CDR2 as SYGVKD. CDR3 bases: TGTGCCATCAGTGGAACTAGCGGGTCCTACGAGCAGTACTTC. Translated: CAISGTSGSYEQYF.

This clonotype showed up many times. V is TRBV20-1 and J is TRBJ2-7; 11 bases are shared with TRBD2. The trim removed 0 bases at V and 7 bases at J, leaving 5 bases unmatched. In germline, CDR1 is DFQATT, CDR2 SNEGSKA (reference sequence). The CDR3 is made up of 14 amino acids. The CDR3 region has the DNA TGCAGTGCTAGAGATCGACTAGCGGGACAGGAGCAGTACTTC. Its translation: CSARDRLAGQEQYF.

This clonotype was recorded a few times. The chain carries TRBV25-1 and TRBJ2-1; D is uncertain. This CDR3 has 13 amino acids. Germline V gives CDR1 MGHDK, CDR2 SYGVNS. Trimming removed 4 bases at V and 10 bases at J, with 14 bases between. The CDR3, as DNA: TGTGCCAGCAGTGGTTCACCGTTTAGAGAGCAGTTCTTC. It translates to CASSGSPFREQFF.

This clonotype has more than one count but fewer than ten. V and J are TRBV20-1 and TRBJ2-1; D unresolved. The CDR3 runs to 13 residues. V was shortened by 2 bases and J by 1 base, with 6 bases between the two germline ends. The V gene's germline CDR1 is DFQATT and CDR2 SNEGSKA (reference sequence). The CDR3 nucleotides read TGCAGTGCTAGAAGGCGATCCTACAATGAGCAGTTCTTC. It specifies CSARRRSYNEQFF.

In its sample, this clonotype was seen a few times. V usage is TRBV5-1 and J usage is TRBJ1-1; 10 nucleotides line up with TRBD1. V dropped 4 bases and J dropped 7; count of bases not matched to a gene: 10. This CDR3 has 15 residues. Looked up from germline, CDR1 is SGHRS and CDR2 is YFSETQ. This chain's CDR3 is CASSHDRGRMFEAFF. The CDR3 DNA is TGCGCCAGCAGCCATGACAGGGGGCGGATGTTTGAAGCTTTCTTT.

This clonotype turned up a few times. The V call is TRBV9, the J call TRBJ2-3; 7 nucleotides match TRBD1. The CDR3 covers 16 residues. The V gene end was trimmed by 4 bases and the J gene end by 1 base; junction bases not matched to a gene: 9. Germline V lookup: CDR1 SGDLS, CDR2 YYNGEE. CDR3 DNA: TGTGCCAGCAGCCCGAGATCCACAGGGGGCACAGATACGCAGTATTTT. Residues: CASSPRSTGGTDTQYF.

This chain joins TRBV7-2 and TRBJ2-5, with D unclear. Trimming left V 2 bases short and J 9 bases short, with 10 bases between. This CDR3 contains 12 residues. The germline gives CDR1 SGHTA, CDR2 FQGNSA. The chain's CDR3 is CASSLPTKSQYF. The CDR3 DNA follows: TGTGCCAGCAGCTTACCCACGAAGTCCCAGTACTTC.

This clonotype came up a few times. The J gene is TRBJ2-7, the V gene TRBV12-3 or TRBV12-4, with a tentative D call TRBD1 (5 bases). Trimming cost V 4 bases and J 2 bases, with 9 bases left between them. There are 13 residues in the CDR3. The CDR3 reads CASSSRQTYEQYF. For the CDR3, the DNA is TGTGCCAGCAGTTCTAGACAGACCTACGAGCAGTACTTC.

The chain is built from TRBV7-3 and TRBJ2-3; D is unresolved. CDR3 size: 16 residues. Trimming cost V 2 bases and J 0 bases, with 12 bases left between them. Germline-derived CDR1 and CDR2 are SGHTA and FQGTGA. This CDR3 is CASSLPSDSSTDTQYF. DNA of the CDR3: TGTGCCAGCAGCTTACCCTCAGACTCTAGCACAGATACGCAGTATTTT.